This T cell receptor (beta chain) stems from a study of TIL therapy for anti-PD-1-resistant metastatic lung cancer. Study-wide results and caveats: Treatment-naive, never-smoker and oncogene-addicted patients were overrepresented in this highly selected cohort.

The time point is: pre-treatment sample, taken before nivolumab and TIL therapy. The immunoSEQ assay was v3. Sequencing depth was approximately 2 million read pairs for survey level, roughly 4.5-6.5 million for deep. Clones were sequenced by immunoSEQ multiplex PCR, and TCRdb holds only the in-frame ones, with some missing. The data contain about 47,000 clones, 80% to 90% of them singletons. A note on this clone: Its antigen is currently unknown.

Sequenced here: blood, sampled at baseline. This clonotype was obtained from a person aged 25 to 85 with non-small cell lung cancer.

Here the CDR3 reads CATSSPGGSYEQYF. In nucleotides, the CDR3 is TGTGCCACCAGCTCGCCTGGGGGCTCCTACGAGCAGTACTTC. The gene calls are TRBV15 and TRBJ2-7; D may correspond to TRBD1 or TRBD2 (5 bases each). The CDR3 runs 14 residues. Between the trimmed V and J ends, which lost 5 bases and 0 bases, there was a span of 11 bases. Germline CDR1 LNHNV, CDR2 YYDKDF (reference sequence).